The 5 T cell receptor beta chains below come from one sample, sequenced in a study of T cell responses to AZD1222 COVID-19 vaccine. Assay used: immunoSEQ multiplex PCR; TCRdb lists only in-frame clones, some missing. Of 150,000 to 200,000 clones listed, just over 85% are singletons. This material consisted of peripheral blood, taken 28 days after the second AZD1222 dose. The receptors shown here come from an adult who received the AZD1222 COVID-19 vaccine.

This clone was recorded a few times. The sample holds other DNA sequences that translate to the same CDR3. The CDR3 region has the DNA TGTGCCAGCAGCTTGGGGTTGTCCTCCTACGAGCAGTACTTC. Translation gives CASSLGLSSYEQYF. The chain joins TRBV5-6 to TRBJ2-7, with D unclear. The V end lost 0 bases, the J end lost 0 bases, and 7 bases lay between the germline ends. In germline, CDR1 is SGHDT, CDR2 YYEEEE. The CDR3 consists of 14 residues. Together with reference TRBV5-6 and TRBJ2-7, the CDR3 gives the full variable domain: DAGVTQSPTHLIKTRGQQVTLRCSPKSGHDTVSWYQQALGQGPQFIFQYYEEEERQRGNFPDRFSGHQFPNYSSELNVNALLLGDSALYLCASSLGLSSYEQYFGPGTRLTVT.

A single count supports this clone. V gene TRBV13 combines with J gene TRBJ1-4; a possible D gene is TRBD1 (6 bases). The CDR3 extends over 15 amino acids. Germline values: CDR1 PRHDT, CDR2 FYEKMQ (reference sequence). V was pared by 3 bases and J by 5 bases, with 13 bases between. The DNA of the CDR3 is TGTGCCAGCAGCTTGGGGACAAGCGGGAATGAAAAACTGTTTTTT. Protein sequence: CASSLGTSGNEKLFF. The variable domain in full, with the rest retrieved from reference TRBV13 and TRBJ1-4, is AAGVIQSPRHLIKEKRETATLKCYPIPRHDTVYWYQQGPGQDPQFLISFYEKMQSDKGSIPDRFSAQQFSDYHSELNMSSLELGDSALYFCASSLGTSGNEKLFFGSGTQLSVL.

The rearrangement joins TRBV6-2 or TRBV6-3 to TRBJ1-1; weak D call: TRBD1 (5 bases). Trimming took 0 bases from V and 11 from J, leaving 10 bases between them. Germline V lookup: CDR1 MNHEY, CDR2 SVGEGT. CDR3 length: 12 residues. In DNA form, the CDR3 reads TGTGCCAGCAGTTACTCTGTAGGGGACGCTTTCTTT. This translates into CASSYSVGDAFF.

This chain uses TRBV5-6 with TRBJ2-5, with 7 bases fitting TRBD1. CDR1 and CDR2 from the germline V gene are SGHDT and YYEEEE. Trimming at V came to 2 bases and at J to 0 bases, leaving 7 bases not matched to a gene. This CDR3 is built from 16 residues. The CDR3 reads CASSLPGTVYQETQYF. The CDR3 DNA follows: TGTGCCAGCAGCTTACCCGGGACAGTGTACCAAGAGACCCAGTACTTC.

V usage is TRBV9 and J usage is TRBJ2-5; TRBD2 agrees at 12 bases. The CDR3 runs 15 residues. After removal of 4 bases from V and 5 bases from J, the junction contained 6 bases not matched to a gene. The germline V gene has CDR1 SGDLS and CDR2 YYNGEE. The CDR3 DNA follows: TGTGCCAGCAGCATACTAGCGGGGGGCGGCGAGACCCAGTACTTC. Amino acid sequence: CASSILAGGGETQYF.